This passage covers 6 T cell receptor beta chains from one sample sequenced in a study of cytomegalovirus exposure and HLA in healthy donors. 13 Jbeta primers and 60 Vbeta primers were used for the PCR. TCRdb's copy holds only in-frame clones and misses some; the assay was immunoSEQ multiplex PCR. The sample yields about 130,000 clones, 65% to 90% seen once. The material sequenced was PBMCs. Receptors originate from a male donor in good health and CMV-seropositive.

The rearrangement links TRBV5-5 to TRBJ2-7, with a possible D match to TRBD1 (6 bases). Germline V gene lookup returns CDR1 SGHKS and CDR2 YYEKEE (reference sequence). Trimming cost V 0 bases and J 4 bases, with 11 bases left between them. The CDR3 extends over 14 amino acids. The CDR3 sequence: CASSLGGGVYEQYF. Here the CDR3 DNA reads TGTGCCAGCAGCTTGGGTGGGGGCGTATACGAGCAGTACTTC.

The rearrangement joins TRBV2 to TRBJ2-1, with 7 bases fitting TRBD1. The CDR3 sequence is 13 residues long. V lost 8 bases and J lost 3; bases outside the gene matches: 4. Germline loops: CDR1 SNHLY, CDR2 FYNNEI. In nucleotides, the CDR3 is TGTGCCAGCGGGACAGCAAGCTACAATGAGCAGTTCTTC. Translated: CASGTASYNEQFF.

The V and J genes are TRBV19 and TRBJ2-1; TRBD1 matches 10 bases. The CDR3 spans 15 residues. V dropped 8 bases and J dropped 2; count of bases not matched to a gene: 6. Looked up from germline, CDR1 is LNHDA and CDR2 is SQIVND (reference sequence). The DNA for the CDR3 is TGTGCCAGTCTAGCCGGGACAGGGGCCTACAATGAGCAGTTCTTC. It codes for CASLAGTGAYNEQFF.

The J gene is TRBJ1-4, the V gene TRBV2, with 7 positions matching TRBD1. CDR1 is SNHLY and CDR2 is FYNNEI in the germline V gene. The CDR3 has 14 residues. V lost 7 bases to trimming and J lost 5 bases; unmatched junction nucleotides: 7. The CDR3 loop is CASTVQGLNEKLFF. The CDR3 DNA sequence: TGTGCCAGCACCGTACAGGGGCTCAATGAAAAACTGTTTTTT.

The chain joins TRBV6-6 to TRBJ2-6; tentative D call: TRBD1 (6 bases). Germline loops: CDR1 MNHNY, CDR2 SVGAGI (reference sequence). This CDR3 has 16 amino acids. V was cut by 8 bases and J by 4 bases, with 18 bases left in between. The CDR3 spells CASSYSGVGGANVLTF. The CDR3, as DNA: TGTGCCAGCTCTTACTCAGGGGTGGGGGGGGCCAACGTCCTGACTTTC.

This sequence joins TRBV30 and TRBJ2-1; no reliable D call. The ends were cut back, 4 bases at V and 3 bases at J, with 7 bases in the middle. The length of the CDR3 is 12 residues. CDR1 GTSNPN and CDR2 SVGIG come from the germline V gene (reference sequence). CDR3 sequence (DNA): TGTGCCTGGATCCCCTTCTACAATGAGCAGTTCTTC. Its translation: CAWIPFYNEQFF.